This TCR beta chain stems from a study of T cell repertoires in cytomegalovirus infection. Overall study context: Indications of both CMV infection and matching HLA type were provided by public TCR beta signatures.

The sample holds a few counts of this clonotype. What it recognizes is unknown. Study-wide results and limits: Public TCR beta family frequency separated CMV-and-HLA carriers, including in an independent cohort.

V shed 7 bases, J shed 0 bases, and the junction held 3 bases outside the gene matches. The CDR3 contains 15 residues. CDR1 and CDR2 (germline): SGHRS, YFSETQ. TCRdb fed the reads into MiXCR, producing one record per CDR3 protein. This table has around 180,000 distinct CDR3 sequences, around 20% appearing once. This receptor was identified in a human donor in good health (CMV status not recorded). Some clones in this sample may be carry-over from other donors' samples. This rearrangement joins TRBV5-1 to TRBJ2-6; TRBD1 matches 8 bases. Sequenced input: PBMCs. As DNA, the CDR3 is TGCGCCAGCGGGACAGGACCCTCTGGGGCCAACGTCCTGACTTTC. It encodes CASGTGPSGANVLTF.